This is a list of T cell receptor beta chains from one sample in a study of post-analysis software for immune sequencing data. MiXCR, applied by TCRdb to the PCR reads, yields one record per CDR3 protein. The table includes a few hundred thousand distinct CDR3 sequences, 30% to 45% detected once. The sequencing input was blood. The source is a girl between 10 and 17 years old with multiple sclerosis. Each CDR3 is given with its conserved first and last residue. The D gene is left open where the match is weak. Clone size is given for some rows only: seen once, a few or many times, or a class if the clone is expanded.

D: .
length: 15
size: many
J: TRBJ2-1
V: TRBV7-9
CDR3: CASSPINRVANEQFF
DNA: TGTGCCAGCAGCCCGATCAACCGGGTCGCAAATGAGCAGTTCTTC

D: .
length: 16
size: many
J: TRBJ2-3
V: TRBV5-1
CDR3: CASSLARGGVGDTQYF
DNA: TGCGCCAGCAGCTTGGCCCGGGGCGGAGTGGGGGATACGCAGTATTTT

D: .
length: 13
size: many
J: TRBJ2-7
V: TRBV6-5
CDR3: CASGPVSTDEQYF
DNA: TGTGCCAGCGGGCCAGTGAGCACCGACGAGCAGTACTTC

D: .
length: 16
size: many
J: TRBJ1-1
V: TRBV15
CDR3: CATSRSRRGMNTEAFF
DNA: TGTGCCACCAGCAGATCTAGGCGGGGAATGAACACTGAAGCTTTCTTT

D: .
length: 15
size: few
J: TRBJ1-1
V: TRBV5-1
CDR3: CASSSWWDGNTEAFF
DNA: TGCGCCAGCAGCTCTTGGTGGGACGGGAACACTGAAGCTTTCTTT

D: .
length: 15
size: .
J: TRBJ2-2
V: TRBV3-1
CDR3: CASSEFSGTTGELFF
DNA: TGTGCCAGCAGCGAATTCTCGGGTACCACCGGGGAGCTGTTTTTT

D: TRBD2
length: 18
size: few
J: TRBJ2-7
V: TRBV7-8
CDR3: CASSLGLAGGYTWGEQYF
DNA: TGTGCCAGCAGCTTAGGTCTAGCGGGAGGGTACACCTGGGGGGAGCAGTACTTC

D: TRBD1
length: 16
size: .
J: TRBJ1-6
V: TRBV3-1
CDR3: CASSQKQGARNSPLHF
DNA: TGTGCCAGCAGCCAGAAACAGGGGGCGCGTAATTCACCCCTCCACTTT

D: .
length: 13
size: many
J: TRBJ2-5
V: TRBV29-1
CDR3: CSVESGYEETQYF
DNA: TGCAGCGTTGAATCAGGGTACGAAGAGACCCAGTACTTC

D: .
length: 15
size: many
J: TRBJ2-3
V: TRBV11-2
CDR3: CASSLARGFTDTQYF
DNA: TGTGCCAGCAGCTTAGCTCGGGGTTTCACAGATACGCAGTATTTT

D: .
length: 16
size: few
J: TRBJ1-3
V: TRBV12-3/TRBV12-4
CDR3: CASSPPPPSSGNTIYF
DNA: TGTGCCAGCAGTCCCCCCCCTCCCAGCTCTGGAAACACCATATATTTT

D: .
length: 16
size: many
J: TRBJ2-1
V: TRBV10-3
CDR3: CAISESGILGGSEQFF
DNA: TGTGCCATCAGTGAGTCCGGAATACTAGGAGGGAGTGAGCAGTTCTTC

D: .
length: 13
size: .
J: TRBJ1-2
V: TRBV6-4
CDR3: CAGRPGLCYGYTF
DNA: TGTGCCGGCCGACCGGGACTCTGCTATGGCTACACCTTC

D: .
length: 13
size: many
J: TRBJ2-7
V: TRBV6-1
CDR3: CASSASGSGEQYF
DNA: TGTGCCAGCAGTGCGAGTGGGTCCGGAGAGCAGTACTTC

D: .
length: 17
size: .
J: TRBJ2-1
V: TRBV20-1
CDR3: CSARVRMGLGLYNEQFF
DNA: TGCAGTGCTAGAGTCCGAATGGGCCTGGGCCTCTACAATGAGCAGTTCTTC

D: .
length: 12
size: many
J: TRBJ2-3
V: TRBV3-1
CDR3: CASSHRTDTQYF
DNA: TGTGCCAGCAGCCACCGCACAGATACGCAGTATTTT

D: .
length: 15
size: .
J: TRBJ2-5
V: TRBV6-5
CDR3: CASSYSWDGAETQYF
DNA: TGTGCCAGCAGTTACTCGTGGGACGGGGCAGAGACCCAGTACTTC

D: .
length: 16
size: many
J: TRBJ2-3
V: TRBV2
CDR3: CASSEDYTPSTDTQYF
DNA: TGTGCCAGCAGTGAAGACTACACACCTAGCACAGATACGCAGTATTTT

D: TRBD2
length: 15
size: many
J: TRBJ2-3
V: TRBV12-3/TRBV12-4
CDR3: CASRTGGLSTDTQYF
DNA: TGTGCCAGCAGGACGGGGGGACTTAGCACAGATACGCAGTATTTT

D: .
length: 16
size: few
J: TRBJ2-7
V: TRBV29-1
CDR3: CSVEGLVSHSSYEQYF
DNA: TGCAGCGTTGAGGGGTTGGTCAGCCATAGCTCCTACGAGCAGTACTTC

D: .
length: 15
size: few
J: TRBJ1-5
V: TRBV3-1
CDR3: CASSLSTGGGQPQHF
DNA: TGTGCCAGCAGCCTATCGACAGGAGGCGGTCAGCCCCAGCATTTT

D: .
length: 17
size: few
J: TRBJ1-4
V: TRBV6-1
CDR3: CASNQRKTTGVPVGLFF
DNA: TGTGCCAGCAATCAAAGGAAGACAACCGGGGTTCCCGTCGGACTGTTTTTT

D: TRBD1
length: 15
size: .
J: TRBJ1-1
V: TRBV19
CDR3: CASSALTGGSAEAFF
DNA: TGTGCCAGTAGTGCTCTTACAGGGGGCAGCGCTGAAGCTTTCTTT

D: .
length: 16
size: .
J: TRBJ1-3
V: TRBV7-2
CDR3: CASTSEWGSSGITIYF
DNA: TGTGCCAGCACATCCGAATGGGGGAGCTCTGGAATCACCATATATTTT

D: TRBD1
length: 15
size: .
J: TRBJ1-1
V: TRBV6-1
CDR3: CASRGRTGGTAEAFF
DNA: TGTGCCAGCAGGGGGAGGACAGGGGGCACCGCTGAAGCTTTCTTT

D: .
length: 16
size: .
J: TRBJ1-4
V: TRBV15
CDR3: CATSARTGTPPEKLFF
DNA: TGTGCCACCAGCGCCCGAACAGGGACCCCGCCTGAAAAACTGTTTTTT

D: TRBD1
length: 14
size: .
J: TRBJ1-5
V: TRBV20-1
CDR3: CSATSGGADQPQHF
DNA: TGCAGTGCAACCTCAGGGGGCGCGGATCAGCCCCAGCATTTT

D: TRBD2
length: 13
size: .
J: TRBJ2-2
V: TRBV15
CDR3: CATSRVLERDLFF
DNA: TGTGCCACCAGCAGAGTACTGGAGCGGGATCTGTTTTTT

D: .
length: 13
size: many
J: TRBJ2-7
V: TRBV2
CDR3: CASRRASAGEQYF
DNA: TGTGCCAGCAGGAGAGCTTCGGCGGGCGAGCAGTACTTC

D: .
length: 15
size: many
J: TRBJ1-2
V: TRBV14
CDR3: CASSQGTVANYGYTF
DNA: TGTGCCAGCAGCCAAGGGACAGTTGCTAACTATGGCTACACCTTC

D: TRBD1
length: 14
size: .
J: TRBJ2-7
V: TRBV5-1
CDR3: CASSLAQGAHEQYF
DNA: TGCGCCAGCAGCTTGGCACAGGGGGCCCACGAGCAGTACTTC

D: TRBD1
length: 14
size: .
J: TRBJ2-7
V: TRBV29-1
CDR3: CSVVVPTGGHEQYF
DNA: TGCAGCGTTGTCGTCCCGACAGGGGGCCACGAGCAGTACTTC

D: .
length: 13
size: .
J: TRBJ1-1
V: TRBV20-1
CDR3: CSASKGKGTEAFF
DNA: TGCAGTGCTAGTAAAGGGAAGGGCACTGAAGCTTTCTTT

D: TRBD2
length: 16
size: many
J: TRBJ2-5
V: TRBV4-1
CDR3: CASSQDQARGQETQYF
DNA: TGCGCCAGCAGCCAAGATCAAGCGCGGGGGCAAGAGACCCAGTACTTC

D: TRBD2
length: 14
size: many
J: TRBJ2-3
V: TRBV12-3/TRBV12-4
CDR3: CASSLAGPRDTQYF
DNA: TGTGCCAGCAGCCTAGCGGGACCTAGAGATACGCAGTATTTT

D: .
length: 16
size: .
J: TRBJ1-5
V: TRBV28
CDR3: CASSSAVEGTNQPQHF
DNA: TGTGCCAGCAGCTCGGCAGTGGAGGGGACAAATCAGCCCCAGCATTTT

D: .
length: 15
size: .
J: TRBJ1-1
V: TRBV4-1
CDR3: CASNQLTGLESEAFF
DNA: TGCGCCAGCAACCAACTGACAGGCCTCGAGTCTGAAGCTTTCTTT

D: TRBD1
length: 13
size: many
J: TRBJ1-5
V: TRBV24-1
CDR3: CATSLRTGQPQHF
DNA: TGTGCCACCAGTCTTAGGACAGGTCAGCCCCAGCATTTT

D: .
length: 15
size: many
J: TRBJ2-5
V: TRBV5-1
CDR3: CASSLAGRAQETQYF
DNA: TGCGCCAGCAGCTTGGCCGGCAGGGCCCAAGAGACCCAGTACTTC

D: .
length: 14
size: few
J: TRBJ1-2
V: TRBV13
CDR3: CASSLGGVNYGYTF
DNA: TGTGCCAGCAGCTTAGGCGGGGTTAACTATGGCTACACCTTC

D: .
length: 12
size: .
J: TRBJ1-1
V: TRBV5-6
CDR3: CASSLGSVEAFF
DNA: TGTGCCAGCAGCCTGGGGAGCGTTGAAGCTTTCTTT

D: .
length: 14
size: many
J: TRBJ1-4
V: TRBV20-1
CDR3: CSAREDQANEKLFF
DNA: TGCAGTGCTAGAGAGGATCAGGCTAATGAAAAACTGTTTTTT

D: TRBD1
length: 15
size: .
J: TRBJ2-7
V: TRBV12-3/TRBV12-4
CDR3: CASSPDRGRSYEQYF
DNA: TGTGCCAGCAGCCCGGACAGGGGGCGGTCCTACGAGCAGTACTTC

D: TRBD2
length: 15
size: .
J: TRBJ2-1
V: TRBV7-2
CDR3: CASSLGGLAGVEQFF
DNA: TGTGCCAGCAGCTTAGGGGGACTAGCGGGAGTTGAGCAGTTCTTC

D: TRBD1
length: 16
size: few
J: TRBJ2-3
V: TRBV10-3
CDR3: CAISDPDRVPTGEQYF
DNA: TGTGCCATCAGTGACCCGGACAGGGTCCCCACGGGAGAGCAGTATTTT

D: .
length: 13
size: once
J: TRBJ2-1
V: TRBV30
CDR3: CAHRRGPHNEQFF
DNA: TGTGCCCACCGGAGGGGGCCCCACAATGAGCAGTTCTTC